This T cell receptor beta chain was captured by sequencing in a study of somatic mutations in cytotoxic T cells in rheumatoid arthritis. Study summary: Sorting by flow gave nearly 100% purity for some V beta antibody-stained T-cell populations, including V beta1+ cells sequenced for TCRB. Overall study findings and caveats: No age-related increase in CD8+ clonality was seen in healthy controls, but one was seen in rheumatoid arthritis patients. Each of about an eighth of the 65 patients had a largest CD8+ clone that made up more than 20% of CD8+ cells.

Comment on this clone: What it binds is unknown.

Clones were read by immunoSEQ multiplex PCR, and TCRdb kept only the in-frame ones, dropping some. This sample yields 10,000 to 13,000 clones, of which over 65% are seen a single time; approximately 40% belongs to the top ten. CDR1 is PRHDT and CDR2 is FYEKMQ in the germline V gene (reference sequence). This CDR3 region has 15 residues. This chain connects TRBV13 to TRBJ2-5, with 15 bases matching TRBD2. The DNA end is a closer match to TRBJ2-7, so the J assignment may be wrong. The sequencing sample was made of CD8+ T cells sorted from blood. The clonotype originates from an adult with rheumatoid arthritis. CDR3 residues: CASSPRTSGGDEQYF. The CDR3 DNA reads TGTGCCAGCAGCCCCCGGACTAGCGGGGGGGACGAGCAGTACTTC.